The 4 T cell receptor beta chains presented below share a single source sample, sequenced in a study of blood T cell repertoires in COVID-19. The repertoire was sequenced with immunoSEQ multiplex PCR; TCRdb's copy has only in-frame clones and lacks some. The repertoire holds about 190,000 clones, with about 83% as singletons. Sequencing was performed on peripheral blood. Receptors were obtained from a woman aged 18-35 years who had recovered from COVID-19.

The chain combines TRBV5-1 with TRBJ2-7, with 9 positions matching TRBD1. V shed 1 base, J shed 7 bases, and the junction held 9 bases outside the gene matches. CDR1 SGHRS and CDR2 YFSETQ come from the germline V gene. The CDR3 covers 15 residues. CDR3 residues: CASSLLGQGRGEQYF. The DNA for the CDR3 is TGCGCCAGCAGCTTGCTGGGACAGGGCCGTGGGGAGCAGTACTTC.

CDR3 DNA: TGTGCCATCAGTGAGTCTACAGGGGCCGGGGAGACCCAGTACTTC. It codes for CAISESTGAGETQYF. This rearrangement joins TRBV10-3 to TRBJ2-5; 7 nucleotides agree with TRBD1. The CDR3 length is 15 residues. Trimming at V came to 0 bases and at J to 5 bases, leaving 6 bases not matched to a gene. Germline V CDR1 and CDR2: ENHRY, SYGVKD.

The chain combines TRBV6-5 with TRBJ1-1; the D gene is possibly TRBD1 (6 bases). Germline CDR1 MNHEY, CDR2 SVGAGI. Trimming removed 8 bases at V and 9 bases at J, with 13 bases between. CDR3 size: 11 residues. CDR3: CASGSGAQAFF. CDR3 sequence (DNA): TGTGCCAGCGGATCAGGGGCCCAAGCTTTCTTT.

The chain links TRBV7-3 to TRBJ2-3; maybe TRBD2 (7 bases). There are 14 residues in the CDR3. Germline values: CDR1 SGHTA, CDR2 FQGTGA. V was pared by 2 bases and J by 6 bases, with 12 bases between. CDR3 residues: CASSLGRGRDTQYF. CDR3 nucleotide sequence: TGTGCCAGCAGCTTAGGGCGGGGGCGGGATACGCAGTATTTT.